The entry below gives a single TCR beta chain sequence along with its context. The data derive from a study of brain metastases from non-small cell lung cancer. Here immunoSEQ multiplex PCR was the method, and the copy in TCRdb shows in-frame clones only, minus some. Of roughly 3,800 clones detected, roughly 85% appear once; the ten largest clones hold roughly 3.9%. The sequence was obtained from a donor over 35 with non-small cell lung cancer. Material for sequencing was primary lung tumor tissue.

The CDR3 DNA reads TGTGCCAGCAGAAAACAGGGCTCCTCTGGGGCCAACGTCCTGACTTTC. It translates to CASRKQGSSGANVLTF. This rearrangement joins TRBV2 to TRBJ2-6; the D gene is possibly TRBD1 (6 bases). The CDR3 has 16 residues. The V and J ends lost 6 bases and 0 bases respectively, with 12 bases between them. Germline V gene sequence: CDR1 SNHLY, CDR2 FYNNEI.